Below, 18 T cell receptor beta chains from the same sample are listed, as sequenced in a study of T cell repertoires in cytomegalovirus infection. Using its own MiXCR run on the reads, TCRdb lists one record per CDR3 protein. The sample yields about 360,000 distinct CDR3 sequences, 15% to 20% seen once. Specimen: PBMCs. Receptors originate from a human donor in good health (CMV status not recorded). Some clones in this sample may be carry-over from other donors' samples.

This clonotype was detected many times. V is TRBV7-2 and J is TRBJ2-6; the D is unclear. The germline V and J ends were trimmed by 10 bases and 9 bases, with 7 bases remaining between them. The germline gives CDR1 SGHTA, CDR2 FQGNSA. The CDR3 sequence is 10 residues long. The CDR3 coding sequence is TGTGCCACTTATAACAACGTCCTGACTTTC. Translating gives CATYNNVLTF.

V gene TRBV19 combines with J gene TRBJ1-5, with D unresolved. Germline CDR1 and CDR2: LNHDA and SQIVND (reference sequence). V dropped 7 bases and J dropped 0 bases, with 13 bases sitting between them. This CDR3 is 15 amino acids long. Here the CDR3 reads CASTFRTASNQPQHF. The CDR3, as DNA: TGTGCCAGTACCTTCCGGACGGCTAGCAATCAGCCCCAGCATTTT.

The genes are TRBV12-3 or TRBV12-4 and TRBJ2-7; 8 bases match TRBD1. The CDR3 contains 13 residues. V trimming: 6 bases; J trimming: 6 bases; junction bases outside the gene matches: 7. The CDR3 protein is CASSWTGTGEQYF. For the CDR3, the DNA is TGTGCCAGCAGCTGGACAGGGACGGGCGAGCAGTACTTC.

This clonotype was observed a few times. V gene TRBV12-3 or TRBV12-4 combines with J gene TRBJ2-5; no reliable D call. The CDR3 is 11 amino acids. V was pared by 6 bases and J by 5 bases, with 7 bases between. The CDR3 DNA reads as TGTGCCAGCAGCTCCATGGAGACCCAGTACTTC. Encoded protein: CASSSMETQYF.

The sample holds a few counts of this clonotype. This rearrangement joins TRBV20-1 to TRBJ1-2; perhaps TRBD1 as D (6 bases). With 6 bases removed from V and 4 bases from J, the gap between germline ends came to 21 bases. CDR3 size: 15 residues. Germline V gene lookup returns CDR1 DFQATT and CDR2 SNEGSKA (reference sequence). In DNA, the CDR3 is TGCAGTGCCAGTATCCCTACGGGGGGCTTCTATGGCTACACCTTC. Translating gives CSASIPTGGFYGYTF.

This clonotype has a handful of counts. The J gene is TRBJ2-1, the V gene TRBV25-1, with TRBD2 matching over 9 bases. The J segment lost 2 bases and the V segment lost 3 bases, leaving 5 bases of the junction unmatched. This CDR3 region has 16 residues. Germline V gene sequence: CDR1 MGHDK, CDR2 SYGVNS. CDR3 DNA sequence: TGTGCCAGCAGTGACCCTAGCGGGGTCCCCTACAATGAGCAGTTCTTC. Translation gives CASSDPSGVPYNEQFF. Full variable domain (rest looked up from reference TRBV25-1 and TRBJ2-1): EADIYQTPRYLVIGTGKKITLECSQTMGHDKMYWYQQDPGMELHLIHYSYGVNSTEKGDLSSESTVSRIRTEHFPLTLESARPSHTSQYLCASSDPSGVPYNEQFFGPGTRLTVL.

The sample holds many counts of this clonotype. V is TRBV7-2 and J is TRBJ2-7; no reliable D call. V was pared by 3 bases and J by 0 bases, with 12 bases between. The CDR3 length is 15 residues. Germline CDR1 and CDR2: SGHTA and FQGNSA. The CDR3 is CASSFSAASSYEQYF. CDR3 DNA: TGTGCCAGCAGCTTTTCCGCGGCTAGCTCCTACGAGCAGTACTTC.

The chain combines TRBV3-1 with TRBJ2-4, with TRBD2 matching 9 bases. Germline V gene sequence: CDR1 LGHDT, CDR2 YNNKEL (reference sequence). J gave up 1 base and V 0 bases, and 13 bases lay outside the gene matches. The CDR3 spans 20 residues. CDR3 sequence: CASSQDRAGGLGLAKNIQYF. CDR3 bases: TGTGCCAGCAGCCAAGATCGCGCGGGGGGGCTCGGGTTGGCCAAAAACATTCAGTACTTC. The full variable domain, with the rest looked up from reference TRBV3-1 and TRBJ2-4, is DTAVSQTPKYLVTQMGNDKSIKCEQNLGHDTMYWYKQDSKKFLKIMFSYNNKELIINETVPNRFSPKSPDKAHLNLHINSLELGDSAVYFCASSQDRAGGLGLAKNIQYFGAGTRLSVL.

This clonotype was counted ten times or more. This chain links TRBV7-8 with TRBJ2-3; D gene uncertain. The CDR3 runs 15 residues. CDR1 is SGHVS and CDR2 is FQNEAQ in the germline V gene. V lost 3 bases and J lost 2, with 12 bases in between. CDR3 sequence (DNA): TGTGCCAGCAGCTTTCCCCGACTGAACACAGATACGCAGTATTTT. This encodes CASSFPRLNTDTQYF.

This clonotype was detected only a few times. The J gene is TRBJ2-1, the V gene TRBV5-5; TRBD2 matches 10 bases. This CDR3 contains 15 residues. V gave up 5 bases and J gave up 6 bases; unmatched junction bases: 8. Germline CDR1 and CDR2: SGHKS and YYEKEE (reference sequence). CDR3 DNA: TGTGCCAGCAGTCCCGGGACTAGCGTTATCAATGAGCAGTTCTTC. Its protein is CASSPGTSVINEQFF.

The rearrangement joins TRBV20-1 to TRBJ2-3; TRBD2 might be the D (6 bases). The CDR3 has 11 amino acids. Germline V CDR1 and CDR2: DFQATT, SNEGSKA (reference sequence). V was shortened by 3 bases and J by 5 bases, with 6 bases between the two germline ends. CDR3 sequence reads: CSASGGDTQYF. CDR3 in DNA: TGCAGTGCTAGCGGGGGAGATACGCAGTATTTT.

This clonotype appeared many times. The chain is built from TRBV28 and TRBJ1-6; 8 bases agree with TRBD1. The CDR3 is made up of 15 amino acids. Looked up from germline, CDR1 is MDHEN and CDR2 is SYDVKM. V dropped 5 bases and J dropped 7; count of bases not matched to a gene: 7. This chain's CDR3 is CASSADRGVNSPLHF. In nucleotides, the CDR3 is TGTGCCAGCAGTGCCGACAGGGGCGTGAATTCACCCCTCCACTTT. The variable domain in full, completed from reference TRBV28 and TRBJ1-6, reads DVKVTQSSRYLVKRTGEKVFLECVQDMDHENMFWYRQDPGLGLRLIYFSYDVKMKEKGDIPEGYSVSREKKERFSLILESASTNQTSMYLCASSADRGVNSPLHFGNGTRLTVT.

The rearrangement joins TRBV12-3 or TRBV12-4 to TRBJ2-5; no clear D gene. This CDR3 is 13 amino acids long. V was shortened by 5 bases and J by 5 bases, with 12 bases between the two germline ends. CDR3 DNA: TGTGCCAGCAGTCTAACCCCCACGGAGACCCAGTACTTC. Its translation: CASSLTPTETQYF.

The rearrangement joins TRBV9 to TRBJ2-3; no reliable D call. V was pared by 0 bases and J by 2 bases, with 7 bases between. The CDR3 totals 14 residues. Germline values: CDR1 SGDLS, CDR2 YYNGEE. CDR3 bases: TGTGCCAGCAGCGTAGGTTTAGCCACAGATACGCAGTATTTT. It encodes CASSVGLATDTQYF.

The sample holds many counts of this clonotype. The chain carries TRBV27 and TRBJ2-3, with D hard to call. The CDR3 sequence is 15 residues long. Germline CDR1 is MNHEY and CDR2 is SMNVEV (reference sequence). The V and J ends lost 4 bases and 0 bases respectively, with 11 bases between them. The CDR3 here is CASSYSLPSTDTQYF. CDR3 sequence (DNA): TGTGCCAGCAGTTACTCTCTGCCTAGCACAGATACGCAGTATTTT.

This clonotype came up a few times. The rearrangement uses TRBV2 and TRBJ1-2; 7 nucleotides match TRBD1. The ends lost 6 bases at V and 0 bases at J; junction bases unmatched: 10. Germline V gene sequence: CDR1 SNHLY, CDR2 FYNNEI. CDR3 size: 16 residues. The CDR3 loop is CASRDRTGLANYGYTF. The DNA for the CDR3 is TGTGCCAGCAGGGATCGGACAGGTTTAGCTAACTATGGCTACACCTTC.

The chain is built from TRBV5-1 and TRBJ2-3; 7 bases are a match to TRBD2. Germline V gene data show CDR1 as SGHRS and CDR2 as YFSETQ. The length of the CDR3 is 18 residues. V was pared by 0 bases and J by 5 bases, with 15 bases of the junction left unmatched. The CDR3 sequence: CASSLEPVAGVGEDTQYF. The CDR3 DNA sequence: TGCGCCAGCAGCTTGGAGCCGGTTGCGGGAGTAGGTGAAGATACGCAGTATTTT.

The V gene is TRBV28, the J gene TRBJ2-2; maybe TRBD1 (6 bases). Germline-derived CDR1 and CDR2 are MDHEN and SYDVKM. The V end lost 6 bases, the J end lost 0 bases, and 8 bases lay between the germline ends. The CDR3 has 14 residues. CDR3 in DNA: TGTGCCAGCAGGGGGGCCTCGAACACCGGGGAGCTGTTTTTT. Protein product: CASRGASNTGELFF.